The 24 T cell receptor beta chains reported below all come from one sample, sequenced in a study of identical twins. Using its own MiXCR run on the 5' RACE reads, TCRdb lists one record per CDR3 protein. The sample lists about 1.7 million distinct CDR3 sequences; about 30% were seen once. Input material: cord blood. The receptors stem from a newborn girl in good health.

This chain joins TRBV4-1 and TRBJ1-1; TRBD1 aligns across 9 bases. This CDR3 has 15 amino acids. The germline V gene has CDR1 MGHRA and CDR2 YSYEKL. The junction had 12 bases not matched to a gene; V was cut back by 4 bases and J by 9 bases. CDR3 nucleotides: TGCGCCAGCAGCCGTTACCCCGGACAGGGGAGGAAAGCTTTCTTT. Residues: CASSRYPGQGRKAFF.

The CDR3 spells CASRLTTGGGNTEAFF. The CDR3 nucleotides read TGTGCCAGCAGACTCACGACAGGGGGCGGGAACACTGAAGCTTTCTTT. The chain combines TRBV11-2 with TRBJ1-1; 10 bases are shared with TRBD1. Germline V gene lookup returns CDR1 SGHAT and CDR2 FQNNGV. V shed 6 bases, J shed 1 base, and the junction held 8 bases outside the gene matches. There are 16 residues in the CDR3.

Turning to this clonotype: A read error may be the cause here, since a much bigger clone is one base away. CDR3 region: CASSLTRVRHEQYF. CDR3 bases: TGTGCCAGCAGTTTAACCCGGGTCAGGCATGAGCAGTACTTC. This sequence joins TRBV12-3 or TRBV12-4 and TRBJ2-5; D is uncertain. The CDR3 sequence is 14 residues long. V was clipped by 2 bases and J by 11 bases, with 18 bases between them.

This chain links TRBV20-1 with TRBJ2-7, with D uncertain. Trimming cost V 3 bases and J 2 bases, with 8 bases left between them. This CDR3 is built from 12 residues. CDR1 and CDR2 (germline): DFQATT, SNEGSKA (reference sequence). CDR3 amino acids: CSASTAAYEQYF. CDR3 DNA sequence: TGCAGTGCTAGTACGGCGGCCTACGAGCAGTACTTC.

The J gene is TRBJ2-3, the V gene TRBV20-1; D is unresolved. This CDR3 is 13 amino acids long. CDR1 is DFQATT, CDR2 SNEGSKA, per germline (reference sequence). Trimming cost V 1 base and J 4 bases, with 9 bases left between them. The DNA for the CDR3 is TGCAGTGCTAGAGTAATCAGCGCAGATACGCAGTATTTT. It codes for CSARVISADTQYF.

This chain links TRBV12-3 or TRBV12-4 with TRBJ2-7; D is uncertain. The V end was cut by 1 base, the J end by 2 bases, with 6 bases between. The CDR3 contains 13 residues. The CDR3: CASSLVEPYEQYF. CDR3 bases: TGTGCCAGCAGTTTAGTGGAACCCTACGAGCAGTACTTC.

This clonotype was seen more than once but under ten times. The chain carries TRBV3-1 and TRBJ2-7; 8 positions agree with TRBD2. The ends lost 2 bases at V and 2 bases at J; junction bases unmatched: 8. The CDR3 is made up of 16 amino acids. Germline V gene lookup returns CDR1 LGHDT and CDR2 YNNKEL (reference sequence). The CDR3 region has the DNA TGTGCCAGCAGCCAAATGTATAGGACTAGCCCCTACGAGCAGTACTTC. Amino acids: CASSQMYRTSPYEQYF.

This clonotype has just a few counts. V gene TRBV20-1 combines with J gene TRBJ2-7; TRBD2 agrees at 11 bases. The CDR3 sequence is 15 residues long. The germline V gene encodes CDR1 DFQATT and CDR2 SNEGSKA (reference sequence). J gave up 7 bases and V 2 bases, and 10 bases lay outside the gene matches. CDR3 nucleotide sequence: TGCAGTGCTAGATCGGGACTAGCGGCCTACAATGAGCAGTACTTC. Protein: CSARSGLAAYNEQYF.

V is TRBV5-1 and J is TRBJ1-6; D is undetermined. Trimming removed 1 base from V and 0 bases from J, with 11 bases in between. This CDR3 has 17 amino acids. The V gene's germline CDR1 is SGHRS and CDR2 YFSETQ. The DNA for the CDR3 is TGCGCCAGCAGCTTGCGTTACCAGAGCTCCTATAATTCACCCCTCCACTTT. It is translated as CASSLRYQSSYNSPLHF.

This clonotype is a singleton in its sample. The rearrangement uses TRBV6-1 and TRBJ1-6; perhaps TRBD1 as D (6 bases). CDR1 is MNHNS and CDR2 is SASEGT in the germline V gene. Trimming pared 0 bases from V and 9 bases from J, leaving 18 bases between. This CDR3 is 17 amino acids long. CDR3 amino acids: CASSEAVTGLGSSPLHF. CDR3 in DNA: TGTGCCAGCAGTGAAGCGGTGACAGGTCTTGGGAGTTCACCCCTCCACTTT.

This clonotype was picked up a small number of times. Here the CDR3 DNA reads TGTGCCAGCAGCCCGCAGGGGGCGCGGAATTCACCCCTCCACTTT. This encodes CASSPQGARNSPLHF. The genes are TRBV25-1 and TRBJ1-6; 8 positions match TRBD1. Germline CDR1 reads MGHDK; CDR2 reads SYGVNS. The trim removed 6 bases at V and 7 bases at J, leaving 8 bases unmatched. There are 15 residues in the CDR3.

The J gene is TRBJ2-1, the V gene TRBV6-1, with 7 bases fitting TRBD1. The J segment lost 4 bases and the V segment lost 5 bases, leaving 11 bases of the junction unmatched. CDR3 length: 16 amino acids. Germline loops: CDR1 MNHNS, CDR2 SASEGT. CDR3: CASSTQGQLLYNEQFF. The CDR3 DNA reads TGTGCCAGCAGTACCCAGGGACAGCTTCTATACAATGAGCAGTTCTTC.

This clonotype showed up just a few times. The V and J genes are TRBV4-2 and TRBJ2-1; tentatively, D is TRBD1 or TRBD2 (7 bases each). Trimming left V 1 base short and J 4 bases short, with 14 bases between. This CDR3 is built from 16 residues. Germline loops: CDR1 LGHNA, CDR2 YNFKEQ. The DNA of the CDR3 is TGTGCCAGCAGCCAAGGGGGAGGGGGCGCATACAATGAGCAGTTCTTC. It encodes CASSQGGGGAYNEQFF.

The CDR3 DNA reads TGTGCCAGCAGTGCCTCGGGTAGCCCTAGCAATCAGCCCCAGCATTTT. Protein product: CASSASGSPSNQPQHF. The chain joins TRBV27 to TRBJ1-5; D is ambiguous. From germline, CDR1 is MNHEY and CDR2 SMNVEV (reference sequence). This CDR3 contains 16 residues. V was pared by 5 bases and J by 0 bases, with 14 bases between.

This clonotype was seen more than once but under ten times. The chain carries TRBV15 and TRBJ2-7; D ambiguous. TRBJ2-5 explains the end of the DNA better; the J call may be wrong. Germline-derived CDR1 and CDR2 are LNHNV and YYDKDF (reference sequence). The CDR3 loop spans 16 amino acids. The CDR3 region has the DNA TGTGCCACCAGCAGCCTCCTAGGACCTCTTAAAGAGACCCAGTACTTC. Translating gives CATSSLLGPLKETQYF.

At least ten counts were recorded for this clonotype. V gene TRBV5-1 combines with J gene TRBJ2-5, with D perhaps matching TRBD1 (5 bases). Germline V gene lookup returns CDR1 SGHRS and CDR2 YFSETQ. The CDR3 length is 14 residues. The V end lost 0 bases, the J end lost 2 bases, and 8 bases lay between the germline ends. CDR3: CASSLGQQQETQYF. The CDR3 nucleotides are TGCGCCAGCAGCTTGGGACAGCAGCAAGAGACCCAGTACTTC.

CDR3 amino acids: CASSIDSYGYTF. Written as DNA, the CDR3 is TGTGCCAGTAGTATCGACAGCTATGGCTACACCTTC. The V and J genes are TRBV19 and TRBJ1-2; maybe TRBD1 (5 bases). Between the trimmed V and J ends, which lost 3 bases and 4 bases, there was a span of 6 bases. The CDR3 sequence is 12 residues long. Germline assignment: CDR1 LNHDA and CDR2 SQIVND (reference sequence).

Here the CDR3 reads CASSLGGTGTGEKLFF. In nucleotides, the CDR3 is TGTGCCAGCAGTTTAGGGGGGACAGGGACGGGGGAAAAACTGTTTTTT. V and J are TRBV12-3 or TRBV12-4 and TRBJ1-4; 9 bases align to TRBD1. This CDR3 comprises 16 residues. The V segment lost 1 base and the J segment 8 bases; nucleotides outside the gene matches: 8.

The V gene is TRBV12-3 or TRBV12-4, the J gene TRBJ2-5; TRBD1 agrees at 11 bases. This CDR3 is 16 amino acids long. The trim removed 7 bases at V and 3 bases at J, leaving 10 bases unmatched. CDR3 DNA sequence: TGTGCCAGCACCCACCTTCCGGGACAGGGGGAAGAGACCCAGTACTTC. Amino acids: CASTHLPGQGEETQYF.

The CDR3 protein is CASSRSTVPLMNTEAFF. The CDR3 DNA is TGTGCCAGCTCACGATCGACAGTTCCTCTCATGAACACTGAAGCTTTCTTT. The V and J genes are TRBV18 and TRBJ1-1, with TRBD1 as a possible D gene (5 bases). Germline V gives CDR1 KGHSH, CDR2 LQKENI. Trimming took off 4 bases at V and 0 bases at J, with 18 bases between the two ends. The CDR3 is 17 amino acids.

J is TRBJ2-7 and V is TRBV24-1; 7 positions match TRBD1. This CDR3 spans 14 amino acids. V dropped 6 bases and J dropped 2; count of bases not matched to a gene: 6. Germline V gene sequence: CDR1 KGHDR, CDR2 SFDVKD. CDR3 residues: CATSLGTDTYEQYF. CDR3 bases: TGTGCCACCAGTTTAGGGACAGACACCTACGAGCAGTACTTC.

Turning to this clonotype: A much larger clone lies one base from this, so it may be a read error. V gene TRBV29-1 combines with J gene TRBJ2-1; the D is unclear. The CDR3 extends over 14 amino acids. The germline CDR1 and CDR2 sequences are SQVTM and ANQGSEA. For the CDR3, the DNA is TGCAGCGCTGAGGTAGGCGCGACATACAGTGAGCAGTTCTTC. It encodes CSAEVGATYSEQFF.

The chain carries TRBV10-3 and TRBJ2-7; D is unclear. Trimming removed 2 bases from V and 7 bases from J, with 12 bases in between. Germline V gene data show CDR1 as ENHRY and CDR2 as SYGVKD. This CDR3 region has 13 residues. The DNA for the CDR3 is TGTGCCATCAGTGAGGTCTCCACGAGGGAGCAGTACTTC. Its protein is CAISEVSTREQYF.

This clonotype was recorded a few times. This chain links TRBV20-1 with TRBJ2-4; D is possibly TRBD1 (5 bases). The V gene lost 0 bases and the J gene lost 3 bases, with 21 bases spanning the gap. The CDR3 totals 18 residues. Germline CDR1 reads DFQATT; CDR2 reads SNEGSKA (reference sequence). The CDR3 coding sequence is TGCAGTGCTAGAGACGCATTATCGGCGCCTAGGGGCAAAAACATTCAGTACTTC. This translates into CSARDALSAPRGKNIQYF.